This TCR beta chain was sequenced for a study of blood T cell repertoires in COVID-19. The overall study: Acute-phase and convalescent COVID-19 samples originated in the United States, Italy and Spain.

Measured with immunoSEQ multiplex PCR; TCRdb has only the in-frame clones, and not every one. Of some 320,000 clones listed, 90% are singletons. Those enrolled, adults aged about 18 to 89 years, came from under 25 US areas. Cohort 3 donors counted as recovered after two negative PCRs, clearance, or resolved symptoms. The CDR3 length is 15 residues. Germline-derived CDR1 and CDR2 are SGHRS and YFSETQ. The ends were cut back, 2 bases at V and 6 bases at J, with 12 bases in the middle. The sequence was obtained from a man between 60 and 70 years old who had recovered from COVID-19. Sequences were obtained from PBMCs or T cells enriched from blood (not recorded which). This chain joins TRBV5-1 and TRBJ1-6, with D unclear. CDR3 region: CASSFRGSPNSPLHF. As DNA, the CDR3 is TGCGCCAGCAGCTTCCGGGGTAGCCCTAATTCACCCCTCCACTTT.